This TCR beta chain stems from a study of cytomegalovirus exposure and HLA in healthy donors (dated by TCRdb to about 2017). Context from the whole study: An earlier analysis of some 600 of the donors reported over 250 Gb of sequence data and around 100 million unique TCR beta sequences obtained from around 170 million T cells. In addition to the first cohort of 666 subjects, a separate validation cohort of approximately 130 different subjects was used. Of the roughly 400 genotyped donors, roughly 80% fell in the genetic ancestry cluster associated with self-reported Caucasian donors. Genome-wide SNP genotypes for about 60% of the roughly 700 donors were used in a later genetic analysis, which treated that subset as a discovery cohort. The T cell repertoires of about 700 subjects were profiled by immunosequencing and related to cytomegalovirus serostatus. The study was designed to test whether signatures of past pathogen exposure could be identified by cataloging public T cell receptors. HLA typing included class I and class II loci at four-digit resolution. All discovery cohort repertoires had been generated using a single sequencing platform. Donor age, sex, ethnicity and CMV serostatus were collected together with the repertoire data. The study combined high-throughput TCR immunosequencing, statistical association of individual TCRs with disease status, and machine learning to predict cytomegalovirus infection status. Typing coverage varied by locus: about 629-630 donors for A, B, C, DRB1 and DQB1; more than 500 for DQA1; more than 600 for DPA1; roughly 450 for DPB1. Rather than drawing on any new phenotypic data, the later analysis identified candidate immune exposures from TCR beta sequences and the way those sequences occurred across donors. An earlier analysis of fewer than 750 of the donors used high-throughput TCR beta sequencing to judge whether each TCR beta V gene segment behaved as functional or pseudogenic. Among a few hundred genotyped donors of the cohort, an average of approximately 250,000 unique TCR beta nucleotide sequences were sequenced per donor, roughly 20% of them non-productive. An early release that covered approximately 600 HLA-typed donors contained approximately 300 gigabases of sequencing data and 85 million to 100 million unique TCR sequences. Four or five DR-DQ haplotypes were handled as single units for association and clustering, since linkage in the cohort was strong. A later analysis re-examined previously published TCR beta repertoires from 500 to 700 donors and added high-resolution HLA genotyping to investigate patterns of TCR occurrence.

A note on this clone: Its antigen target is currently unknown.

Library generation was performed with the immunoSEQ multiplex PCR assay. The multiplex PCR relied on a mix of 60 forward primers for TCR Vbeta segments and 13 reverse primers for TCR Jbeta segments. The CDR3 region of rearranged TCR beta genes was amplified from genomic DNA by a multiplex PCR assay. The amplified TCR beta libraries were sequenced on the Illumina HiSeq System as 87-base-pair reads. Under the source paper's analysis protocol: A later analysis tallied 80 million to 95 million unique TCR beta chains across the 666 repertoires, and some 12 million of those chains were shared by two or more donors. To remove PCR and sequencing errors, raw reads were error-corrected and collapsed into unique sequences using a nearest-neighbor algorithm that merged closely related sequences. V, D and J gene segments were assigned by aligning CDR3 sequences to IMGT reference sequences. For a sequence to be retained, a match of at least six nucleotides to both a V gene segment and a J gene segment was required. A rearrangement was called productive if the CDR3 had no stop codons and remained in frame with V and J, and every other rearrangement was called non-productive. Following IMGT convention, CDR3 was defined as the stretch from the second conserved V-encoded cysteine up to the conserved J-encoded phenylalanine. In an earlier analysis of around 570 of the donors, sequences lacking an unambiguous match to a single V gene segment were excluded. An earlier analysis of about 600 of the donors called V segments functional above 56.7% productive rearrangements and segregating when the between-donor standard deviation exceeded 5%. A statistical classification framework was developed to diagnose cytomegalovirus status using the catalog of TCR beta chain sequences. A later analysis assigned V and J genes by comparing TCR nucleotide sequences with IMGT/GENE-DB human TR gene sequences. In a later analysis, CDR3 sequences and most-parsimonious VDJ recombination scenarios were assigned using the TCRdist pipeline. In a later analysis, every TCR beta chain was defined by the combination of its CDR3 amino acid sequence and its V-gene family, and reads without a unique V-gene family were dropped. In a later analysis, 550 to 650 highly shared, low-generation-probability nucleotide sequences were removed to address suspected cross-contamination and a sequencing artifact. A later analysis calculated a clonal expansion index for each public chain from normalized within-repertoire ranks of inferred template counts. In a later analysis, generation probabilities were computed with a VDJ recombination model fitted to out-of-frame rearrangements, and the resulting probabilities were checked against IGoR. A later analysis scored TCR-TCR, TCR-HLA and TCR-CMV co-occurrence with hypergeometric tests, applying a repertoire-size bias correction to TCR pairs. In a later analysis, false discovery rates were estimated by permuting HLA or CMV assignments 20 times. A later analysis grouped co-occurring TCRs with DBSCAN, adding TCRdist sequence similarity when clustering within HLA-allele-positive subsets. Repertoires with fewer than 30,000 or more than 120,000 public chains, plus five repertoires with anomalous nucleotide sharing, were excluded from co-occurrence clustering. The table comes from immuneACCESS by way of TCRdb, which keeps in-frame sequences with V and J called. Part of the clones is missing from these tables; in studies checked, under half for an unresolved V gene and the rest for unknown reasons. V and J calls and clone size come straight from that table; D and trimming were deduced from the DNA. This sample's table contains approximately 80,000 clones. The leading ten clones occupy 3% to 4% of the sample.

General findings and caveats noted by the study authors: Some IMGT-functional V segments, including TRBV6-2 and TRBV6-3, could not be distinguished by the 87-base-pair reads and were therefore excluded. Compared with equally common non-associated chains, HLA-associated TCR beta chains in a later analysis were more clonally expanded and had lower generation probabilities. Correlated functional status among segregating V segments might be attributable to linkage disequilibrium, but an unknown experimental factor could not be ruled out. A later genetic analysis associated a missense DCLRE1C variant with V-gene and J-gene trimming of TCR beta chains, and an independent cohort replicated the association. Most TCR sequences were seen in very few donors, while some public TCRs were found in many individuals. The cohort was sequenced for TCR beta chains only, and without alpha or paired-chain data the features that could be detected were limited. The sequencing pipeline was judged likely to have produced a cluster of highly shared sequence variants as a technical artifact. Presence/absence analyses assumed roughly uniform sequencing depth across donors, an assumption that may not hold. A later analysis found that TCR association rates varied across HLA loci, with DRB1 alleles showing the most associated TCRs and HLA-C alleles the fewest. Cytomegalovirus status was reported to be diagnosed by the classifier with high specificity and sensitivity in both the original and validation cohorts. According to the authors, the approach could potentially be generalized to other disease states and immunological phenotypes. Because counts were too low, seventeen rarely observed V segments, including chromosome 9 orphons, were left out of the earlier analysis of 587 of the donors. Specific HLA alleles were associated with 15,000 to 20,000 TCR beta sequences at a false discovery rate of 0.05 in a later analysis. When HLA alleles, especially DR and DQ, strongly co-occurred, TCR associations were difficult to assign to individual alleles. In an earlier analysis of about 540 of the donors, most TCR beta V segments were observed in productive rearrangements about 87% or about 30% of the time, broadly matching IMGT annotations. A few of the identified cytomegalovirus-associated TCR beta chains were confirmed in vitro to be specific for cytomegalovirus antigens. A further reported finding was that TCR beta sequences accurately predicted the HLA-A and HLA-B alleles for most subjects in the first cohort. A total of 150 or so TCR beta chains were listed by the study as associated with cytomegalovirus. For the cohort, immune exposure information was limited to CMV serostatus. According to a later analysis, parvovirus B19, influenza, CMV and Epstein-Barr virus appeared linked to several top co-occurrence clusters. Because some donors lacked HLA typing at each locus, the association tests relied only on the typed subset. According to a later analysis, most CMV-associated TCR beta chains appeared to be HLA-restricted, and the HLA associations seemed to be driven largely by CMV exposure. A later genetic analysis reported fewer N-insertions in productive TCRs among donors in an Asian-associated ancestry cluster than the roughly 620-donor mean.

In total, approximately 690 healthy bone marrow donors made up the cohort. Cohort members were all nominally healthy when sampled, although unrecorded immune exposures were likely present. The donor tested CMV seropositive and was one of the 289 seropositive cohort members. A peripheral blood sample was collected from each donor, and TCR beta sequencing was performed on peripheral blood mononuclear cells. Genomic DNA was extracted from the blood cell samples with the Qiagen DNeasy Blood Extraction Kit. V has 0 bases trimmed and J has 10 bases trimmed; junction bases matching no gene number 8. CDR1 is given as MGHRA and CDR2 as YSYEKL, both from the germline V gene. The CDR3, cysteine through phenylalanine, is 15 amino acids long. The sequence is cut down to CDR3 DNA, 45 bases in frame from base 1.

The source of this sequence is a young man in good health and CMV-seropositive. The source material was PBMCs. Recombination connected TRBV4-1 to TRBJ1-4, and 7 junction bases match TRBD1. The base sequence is TGCGCCAGCAGCCAAGAGGGGACAGAGAGGGGAAAACTGTTTTTT. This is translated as CASSQEGTERGKLFF.